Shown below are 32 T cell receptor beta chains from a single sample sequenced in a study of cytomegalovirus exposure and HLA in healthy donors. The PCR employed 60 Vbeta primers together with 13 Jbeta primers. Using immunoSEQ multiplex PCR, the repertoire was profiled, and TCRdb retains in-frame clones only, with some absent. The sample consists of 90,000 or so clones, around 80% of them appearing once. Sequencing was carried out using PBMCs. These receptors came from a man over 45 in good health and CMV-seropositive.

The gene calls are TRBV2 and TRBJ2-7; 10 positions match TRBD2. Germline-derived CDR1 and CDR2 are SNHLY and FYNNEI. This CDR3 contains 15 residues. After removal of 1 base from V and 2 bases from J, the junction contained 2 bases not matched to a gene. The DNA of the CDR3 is TGTGCCAGCAGTGAAGAACTAGCGGGGACCTACGAGCAGTACTTC. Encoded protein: CASSEELAGTYEQYF.

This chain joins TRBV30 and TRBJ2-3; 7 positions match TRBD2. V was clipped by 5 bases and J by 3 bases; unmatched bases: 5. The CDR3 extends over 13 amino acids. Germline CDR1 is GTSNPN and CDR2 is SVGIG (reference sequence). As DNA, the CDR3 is TGTGCCTGGGGGACGGGGGGTACAGATACGCAGTATTTT. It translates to CAWGTGGTDTQYF.

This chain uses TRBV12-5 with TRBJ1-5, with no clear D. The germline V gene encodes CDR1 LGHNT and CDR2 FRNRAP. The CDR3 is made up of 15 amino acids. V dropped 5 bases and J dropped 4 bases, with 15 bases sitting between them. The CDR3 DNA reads TGTGCTAGTGGTCCCTCGGGGAAGAAGAATCAGCCCCAGCATTTT. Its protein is CASGPSGKKNQPQHF.

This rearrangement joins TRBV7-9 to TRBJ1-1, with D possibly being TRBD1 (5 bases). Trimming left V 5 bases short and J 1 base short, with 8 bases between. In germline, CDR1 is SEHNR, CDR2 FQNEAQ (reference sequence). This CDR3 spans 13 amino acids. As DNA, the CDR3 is TGTGCCAGCAGCCAAACAGGGAACACTGAAGCTTTCTTT. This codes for CASSQTGNTEAFF.

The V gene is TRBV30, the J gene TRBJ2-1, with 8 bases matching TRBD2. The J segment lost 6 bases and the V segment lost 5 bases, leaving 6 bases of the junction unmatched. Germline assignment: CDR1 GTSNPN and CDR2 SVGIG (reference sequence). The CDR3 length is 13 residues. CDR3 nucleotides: TGTGCCTGGTCGGGACTAGAGCCCAATGAGCAGTTCTTC. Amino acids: CAWSGLEPNEQFF.

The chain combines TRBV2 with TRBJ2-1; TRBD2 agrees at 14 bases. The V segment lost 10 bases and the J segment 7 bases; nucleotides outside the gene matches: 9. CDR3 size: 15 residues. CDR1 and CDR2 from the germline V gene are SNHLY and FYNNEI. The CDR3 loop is CATPGLAGVGNEQFF. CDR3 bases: TGTGCCACCCCGGGACTAGCGGGAGTTGGAAATGAGCAGTTCTTC.

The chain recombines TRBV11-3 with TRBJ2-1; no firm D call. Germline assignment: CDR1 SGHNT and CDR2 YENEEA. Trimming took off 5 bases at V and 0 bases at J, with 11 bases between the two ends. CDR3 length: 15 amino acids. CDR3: CASSDIFGSYNEQFF. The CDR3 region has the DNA TGTGCCAGCAGCGACATCTTTGGCTCCTACAATGAGCAGTTCTTC.

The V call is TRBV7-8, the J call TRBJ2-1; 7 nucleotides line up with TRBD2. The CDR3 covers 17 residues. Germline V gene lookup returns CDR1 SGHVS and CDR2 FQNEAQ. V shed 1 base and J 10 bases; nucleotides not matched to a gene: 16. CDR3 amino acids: CASSLESVAGVSSEQFF. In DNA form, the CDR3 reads TGTGCCAGCAGCTTAGAGAGTGTAGCGGGTGTTTCTTCGGAGCAGTTCTTC. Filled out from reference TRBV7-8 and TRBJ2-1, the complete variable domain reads GAGVSQSPRYKVAKRGQDVALRCDPISGHVSLFWYQQALGQGPEFLTYFQNEAQLDKSGLPSDRFFAERPEGSVSTLKIQRTQQEDSAVYLCASSLESVAGVSSEQFFGPGTRLTVL.

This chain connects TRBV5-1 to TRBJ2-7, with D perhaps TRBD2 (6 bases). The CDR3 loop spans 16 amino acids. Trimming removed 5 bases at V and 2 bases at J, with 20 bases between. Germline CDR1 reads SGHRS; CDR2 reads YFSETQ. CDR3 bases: TGCGCCAGCAGTCGTGCTAGCGCGGGATTGGCCTACGAGCAGTACTTC. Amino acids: CASSRASAGLAYEQYF.

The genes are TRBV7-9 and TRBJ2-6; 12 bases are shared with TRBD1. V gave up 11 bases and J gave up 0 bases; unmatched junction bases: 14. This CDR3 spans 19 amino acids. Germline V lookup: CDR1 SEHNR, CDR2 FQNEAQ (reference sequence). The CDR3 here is CACSSRDRGPTSGANVLTF. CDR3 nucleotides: TGTGCCTGTTCCTCCCGGGACAGGGGGCCAACCTCTGGGGCCAACGTCCTGACTTTC.

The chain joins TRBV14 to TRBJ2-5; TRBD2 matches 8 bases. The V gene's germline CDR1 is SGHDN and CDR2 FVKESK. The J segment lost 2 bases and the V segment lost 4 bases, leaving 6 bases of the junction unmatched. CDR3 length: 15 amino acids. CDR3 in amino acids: CASSRRAGGQETQYF. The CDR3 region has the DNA TGTGCCAGCAGCCGCCGCGCGGGAGGACAAGAGACCCAGTACTTC.

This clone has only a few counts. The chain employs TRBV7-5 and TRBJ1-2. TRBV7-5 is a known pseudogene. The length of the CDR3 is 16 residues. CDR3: CARSSQDFRRDYGYTF. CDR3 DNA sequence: TGTGCCAGAAGCTCACAGGACTTCAGGAGGGACTATGGCTACACCTTC.

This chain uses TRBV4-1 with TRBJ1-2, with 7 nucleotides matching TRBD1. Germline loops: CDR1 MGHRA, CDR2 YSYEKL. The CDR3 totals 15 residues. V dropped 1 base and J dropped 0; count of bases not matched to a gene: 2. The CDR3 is CASSQAGTANYGYTF. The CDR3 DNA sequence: TGCGCCAGCAGCCAAGCCGGGACAGCTAACTATGGCTACACCTTC.

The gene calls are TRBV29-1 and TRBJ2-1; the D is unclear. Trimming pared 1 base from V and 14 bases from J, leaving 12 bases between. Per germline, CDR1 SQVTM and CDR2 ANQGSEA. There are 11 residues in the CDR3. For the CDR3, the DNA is TGCAGCGTTGAAGGTACTTCTCAAGAGTTCTTC. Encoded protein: CSVEGTSQEFF.

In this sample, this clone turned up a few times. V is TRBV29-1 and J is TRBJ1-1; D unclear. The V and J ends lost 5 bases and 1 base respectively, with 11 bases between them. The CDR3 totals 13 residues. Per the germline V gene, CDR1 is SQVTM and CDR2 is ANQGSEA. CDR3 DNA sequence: TGCAGCGTTTCTCACAGTGGGAACACTGAAGCTTTCTTT. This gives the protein CSVSHSGNTEAFF.

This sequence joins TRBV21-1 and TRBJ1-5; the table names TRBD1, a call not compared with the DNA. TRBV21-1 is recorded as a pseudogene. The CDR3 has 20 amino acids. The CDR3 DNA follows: TGTGCCAGCAGCAAAGTTCGGTTAGGGGGCTTAAACTACCGAAATCAGCCCCAGCATTTT. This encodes CASSKVRLGGLNYRNQPQHF.

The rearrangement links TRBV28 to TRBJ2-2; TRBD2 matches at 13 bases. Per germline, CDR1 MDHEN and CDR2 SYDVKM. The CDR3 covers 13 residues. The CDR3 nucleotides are TGTGCTGGGACTAGCGGGATATCCGGGGAGCTGTTTTTT. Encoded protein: CAGTSGISGELFF.

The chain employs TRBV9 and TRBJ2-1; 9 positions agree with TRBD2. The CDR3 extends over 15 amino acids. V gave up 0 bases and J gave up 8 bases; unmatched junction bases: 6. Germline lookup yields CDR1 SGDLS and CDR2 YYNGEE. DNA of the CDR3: TGTGCCAGCAGCGTAGGTAGCGGGAGCTGGGATGAGCAGTTCTTC. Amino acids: CASSVGSGSWDEQFF.

CDR3: CASSSLEGRLYNEQFF. The DNA for the CDR3 is TGCGCCAGCAGCTCCCTAGAAGGGAGGTTATACAATGAGCAGTTCTTC. The chain links TRBV5-1 to TRBJ2-1; perhaps TRBD2 as D (6 bases). The germline CDR1 and CDR2 sequences are SGHRS and YFSETQ. Trimming removed 3 bases at V and 4 bases at J, with 17 bases between. CDR3 size: 16 residues.

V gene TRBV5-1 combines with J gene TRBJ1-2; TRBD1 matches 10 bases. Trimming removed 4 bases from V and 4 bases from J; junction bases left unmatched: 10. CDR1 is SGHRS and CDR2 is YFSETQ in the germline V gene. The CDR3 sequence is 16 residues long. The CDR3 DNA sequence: TGCGCCAGCAGCCGAAGACAGGGGGCGACTTTCTATGGCTACACCTTC. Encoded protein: CASSRRQGATFYGYTF.

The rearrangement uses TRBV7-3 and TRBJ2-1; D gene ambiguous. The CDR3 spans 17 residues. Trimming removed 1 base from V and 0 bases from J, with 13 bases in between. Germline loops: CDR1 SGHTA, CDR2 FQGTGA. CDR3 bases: TGTGCCAGCAGCTTAAGTCCCAGGCATAGCTCCTACAATGAGCAGTTCTTC. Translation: CASSLSPRHSSYNEQFF.

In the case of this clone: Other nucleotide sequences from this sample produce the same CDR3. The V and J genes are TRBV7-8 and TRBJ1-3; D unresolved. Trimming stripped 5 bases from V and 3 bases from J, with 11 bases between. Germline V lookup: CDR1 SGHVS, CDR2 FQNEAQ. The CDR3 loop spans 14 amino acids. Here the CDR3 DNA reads TGTGCCAGCAGCGCGCCCGGGGTTGGAAACACCATATATTTT. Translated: CASSAPGVGNTIYF.

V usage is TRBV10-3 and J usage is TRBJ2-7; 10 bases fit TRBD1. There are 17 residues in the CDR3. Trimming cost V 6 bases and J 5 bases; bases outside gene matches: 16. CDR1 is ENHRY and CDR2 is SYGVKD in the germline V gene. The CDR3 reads CAISPNRGDRGSHEQYF. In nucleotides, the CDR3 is TGTGCCATCAGCCCCAACCGAGGGGACAGGGGAAGCCACGAGCAGTACTTC.

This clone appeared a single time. CDR3 DNA sequence: TGTGCCTGGGACAGGGGTAACTATGGCTACACCTTC. This codes for CAWDRGNYGYTF. The gene calls are TRBV30 and TRBJ1-2; 8 positions agree with TRBD1. The CDR3 extends over 12 amino acids. CDR1 GTSNPN and CDR2 SVGIG come from the germline V gene (reference sequence). Trimming cost V 5 bases and J 1 base; bases outside gene matches: 0.

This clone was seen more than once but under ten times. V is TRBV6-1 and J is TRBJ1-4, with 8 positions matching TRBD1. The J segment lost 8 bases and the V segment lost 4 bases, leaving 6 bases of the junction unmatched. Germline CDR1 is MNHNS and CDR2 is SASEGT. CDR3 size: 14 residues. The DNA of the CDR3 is TGTGCCAGCAGTGCCGACAGGGGTGTGGAAAAACTGTTTTTT. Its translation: CASSADRGVEKLFF.

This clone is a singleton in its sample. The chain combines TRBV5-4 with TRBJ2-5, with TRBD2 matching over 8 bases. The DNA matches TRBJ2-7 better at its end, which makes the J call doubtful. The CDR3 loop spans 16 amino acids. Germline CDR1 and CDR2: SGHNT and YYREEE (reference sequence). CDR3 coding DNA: TGTGCCAGCAGCTTGGCCGGGGTTAGCGGGGTCTACGAGCAGTACTTC. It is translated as CASSLAGVSGVYEQYF.

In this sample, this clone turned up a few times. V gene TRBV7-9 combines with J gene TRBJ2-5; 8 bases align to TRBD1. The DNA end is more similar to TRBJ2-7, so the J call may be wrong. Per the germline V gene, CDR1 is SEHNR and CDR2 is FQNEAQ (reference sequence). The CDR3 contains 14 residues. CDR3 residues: CASSARQGWNEQYF. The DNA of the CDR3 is TGTGCCAGCAGCGCCAGACAGGGGTGGAACGAGCAGTACTTC.

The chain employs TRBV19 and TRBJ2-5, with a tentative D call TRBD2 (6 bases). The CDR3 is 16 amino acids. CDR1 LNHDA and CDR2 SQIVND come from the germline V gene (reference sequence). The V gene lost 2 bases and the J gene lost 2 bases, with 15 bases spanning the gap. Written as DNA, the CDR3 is TGTGCCAGTAGTATATTCGGAGGGATTGATCAAGAGACCCAGTACTTC. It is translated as CASSIFGGIDQETQYF.

As DNA, the CDR3 is TGTGCCAGCAGTGAACACGGGACAGGAGAGAAAGCTTTCTTT. It encodes CASSEHGTGEKAFF. The V and J genes are TRBV25-1 and TRBJ1-1; 8 bases map to TRBD1. Germline V lookup: CDR1 MGHDK, CDR2 SYGVNS. V lost 2 bases and J lost 9; bases outside the gene matches: 8. This CDR3 region has 14 residues.

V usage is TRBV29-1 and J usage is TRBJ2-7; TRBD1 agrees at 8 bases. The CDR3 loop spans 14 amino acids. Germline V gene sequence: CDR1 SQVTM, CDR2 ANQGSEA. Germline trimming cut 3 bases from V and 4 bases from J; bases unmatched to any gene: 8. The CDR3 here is CSVEPDRGGYEQYF. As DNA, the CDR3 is TGCAGCGTTGAGCCCGACAGGGGTGGGTACGAGCAGTACTTC.

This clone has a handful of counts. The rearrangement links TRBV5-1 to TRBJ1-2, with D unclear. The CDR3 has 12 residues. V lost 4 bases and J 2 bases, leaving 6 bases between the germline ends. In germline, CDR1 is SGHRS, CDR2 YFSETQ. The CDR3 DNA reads TGCGCCAGCAGCCCACAGAACTATGGCTACACCTTC. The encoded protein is CASSPQNYGYTF.

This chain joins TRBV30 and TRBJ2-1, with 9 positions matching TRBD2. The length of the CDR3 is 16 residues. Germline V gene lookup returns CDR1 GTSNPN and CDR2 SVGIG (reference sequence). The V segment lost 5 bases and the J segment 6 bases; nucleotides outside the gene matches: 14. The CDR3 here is CAWAPPLAGFVNEQFF. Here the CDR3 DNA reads TGTGCCTGGGCTCCCCCCCTAGCGGGGTTTGTCAATGAGCAGTTCTTC.